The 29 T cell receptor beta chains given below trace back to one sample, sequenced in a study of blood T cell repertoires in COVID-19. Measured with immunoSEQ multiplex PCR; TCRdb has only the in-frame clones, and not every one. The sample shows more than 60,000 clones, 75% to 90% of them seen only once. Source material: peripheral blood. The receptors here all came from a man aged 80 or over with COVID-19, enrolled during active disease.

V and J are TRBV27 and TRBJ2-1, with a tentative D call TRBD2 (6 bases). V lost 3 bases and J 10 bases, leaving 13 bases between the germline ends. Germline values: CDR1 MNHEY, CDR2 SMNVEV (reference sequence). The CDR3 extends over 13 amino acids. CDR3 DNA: TGTGCCAGCAGTTTTGGCGCAGGAGGGGAGCAGTTCTTC. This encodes CASSFGAGGEQFF.

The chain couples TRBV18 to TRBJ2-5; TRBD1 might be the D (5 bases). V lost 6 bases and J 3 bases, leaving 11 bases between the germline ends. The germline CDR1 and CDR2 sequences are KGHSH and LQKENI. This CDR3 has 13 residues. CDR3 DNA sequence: TGTGCCAGCTCCCCGCTAGGGGAAGAGACCCAGTACTTC. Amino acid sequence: CASSPLGEETQYF.

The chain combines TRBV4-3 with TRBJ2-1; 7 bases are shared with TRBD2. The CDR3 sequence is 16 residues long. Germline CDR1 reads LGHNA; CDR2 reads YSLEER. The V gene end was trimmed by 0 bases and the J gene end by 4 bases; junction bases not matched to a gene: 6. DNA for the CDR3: TGCGCCAGCAGCCAAGACCTAGCGGCGAGGTACAATGAGCAGTTCTTC. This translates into CASSQDLAARYNEQFF.

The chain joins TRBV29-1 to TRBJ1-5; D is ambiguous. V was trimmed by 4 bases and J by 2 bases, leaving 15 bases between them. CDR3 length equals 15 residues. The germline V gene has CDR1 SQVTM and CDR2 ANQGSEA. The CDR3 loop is CSVADGVLGNQPQHF. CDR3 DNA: TGCAGCGTTGCCGACGGTGTTCTAGGCAATCAGCCCCAGCATTTT.

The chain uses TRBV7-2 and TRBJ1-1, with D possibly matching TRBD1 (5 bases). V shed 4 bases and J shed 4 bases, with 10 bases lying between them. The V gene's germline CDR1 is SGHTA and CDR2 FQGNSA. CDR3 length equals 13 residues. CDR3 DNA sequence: TGTGCCAGCAGCTCCGCGGGGGGCACTGAAGCTTTCTTT. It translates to CASSSAGGTEAFF.

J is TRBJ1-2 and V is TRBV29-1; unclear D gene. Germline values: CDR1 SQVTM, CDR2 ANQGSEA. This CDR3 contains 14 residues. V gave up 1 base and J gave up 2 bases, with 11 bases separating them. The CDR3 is CSVEGQVDNYGYTF. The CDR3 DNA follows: TGCAGCGTTGAAGGGCAGGTCGACAACTATGGCTACACCTTC.

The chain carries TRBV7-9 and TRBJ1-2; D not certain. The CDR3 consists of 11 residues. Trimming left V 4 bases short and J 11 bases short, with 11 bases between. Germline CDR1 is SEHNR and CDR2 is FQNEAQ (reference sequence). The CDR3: CASSSFGLYTF. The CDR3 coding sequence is TGTGCCAGCAGCTCATTCGGACTGTACACCTTC.

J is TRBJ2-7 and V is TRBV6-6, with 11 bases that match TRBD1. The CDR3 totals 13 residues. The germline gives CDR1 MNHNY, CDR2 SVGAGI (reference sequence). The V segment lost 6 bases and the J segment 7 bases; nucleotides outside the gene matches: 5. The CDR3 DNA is TGTGCCAGCAGCCGGACAGGGGGCGGTGAGCAGTACTTC. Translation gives CASSRTGGGEQYF.

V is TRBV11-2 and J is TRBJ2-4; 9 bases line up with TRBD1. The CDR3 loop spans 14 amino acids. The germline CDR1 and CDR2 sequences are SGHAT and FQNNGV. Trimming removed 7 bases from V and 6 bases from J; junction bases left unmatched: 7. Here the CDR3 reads CASNPGQGGNIQYF. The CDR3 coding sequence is TGTGCCAGCAACCCGGGACAGGGTGGAAACATTCAGTACTTC.

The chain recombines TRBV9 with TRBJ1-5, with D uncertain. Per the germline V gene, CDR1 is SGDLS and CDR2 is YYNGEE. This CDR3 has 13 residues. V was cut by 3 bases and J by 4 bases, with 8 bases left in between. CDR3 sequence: CASSGTGNQPQHF. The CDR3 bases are TGTGCCAGCAGCGGGACGGGAAATCAGCCCCAGCATTTT.

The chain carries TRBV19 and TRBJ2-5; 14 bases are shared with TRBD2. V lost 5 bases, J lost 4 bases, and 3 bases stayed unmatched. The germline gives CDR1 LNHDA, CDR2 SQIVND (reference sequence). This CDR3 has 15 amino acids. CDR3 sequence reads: CASSLGLAGGETQYF. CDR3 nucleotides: TGTGCCAGTAGTCTTGGACTAGCGGGGGGAGAGACCCAGTACTTC. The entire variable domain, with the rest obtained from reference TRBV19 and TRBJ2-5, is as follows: DGGITQSPKYLFRKEGQNVTLSCEQNLNHDAMYWYRQDPGQGLRLIYYSQIVNDFQKGDIAEGYSVSREKKESFPLTVTSAQKNPTAFYLCASSLGLAGGETQYFGPGTRLLVL.

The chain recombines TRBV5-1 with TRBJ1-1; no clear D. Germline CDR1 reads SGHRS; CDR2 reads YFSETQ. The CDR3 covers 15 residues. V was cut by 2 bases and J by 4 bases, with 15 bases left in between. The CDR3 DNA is TGCGCCAGCAGCTTAGGTAGAGGGAAGAGCACTGAAGCTTTCTTT. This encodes CASSLGRGKSTEAFF.

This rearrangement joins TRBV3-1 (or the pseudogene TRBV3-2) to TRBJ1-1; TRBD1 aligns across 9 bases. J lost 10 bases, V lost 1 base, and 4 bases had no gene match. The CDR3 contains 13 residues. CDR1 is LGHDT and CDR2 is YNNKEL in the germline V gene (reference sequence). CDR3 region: CASSQGTGVAAFF. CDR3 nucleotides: TGTGCCAGCAGCCAAGGGACAGGGGTTGCAGCTTTCTTT.

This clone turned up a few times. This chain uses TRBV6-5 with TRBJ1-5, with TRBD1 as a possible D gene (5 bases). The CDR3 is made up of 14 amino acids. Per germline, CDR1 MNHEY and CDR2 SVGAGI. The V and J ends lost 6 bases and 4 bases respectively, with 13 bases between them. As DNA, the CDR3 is TGTGCCAGCAGCAAACAGGCGCTGAATCAGCCCCAGCATTTT. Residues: CASSKQALNQPQHF.

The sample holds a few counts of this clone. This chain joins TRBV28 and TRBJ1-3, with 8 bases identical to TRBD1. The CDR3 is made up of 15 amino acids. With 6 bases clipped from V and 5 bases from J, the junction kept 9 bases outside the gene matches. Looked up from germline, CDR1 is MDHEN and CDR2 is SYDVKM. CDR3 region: CASRGQVLSRNTIYF. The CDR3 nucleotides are TGTGCCAGCAGGGGACAGGTTCTAAGTCGAAACACCATATATTTT.

CDR3 nucleotide sequence: TGTGCCAGCAGCGCGAGGGCTGACACCTTTAGCACTGAAAAACTGTTTTTT. Residues: CASSARADTFSTEKLFF. The chain employs TRBV11-2 and TRBJ1-4; D unclear. Trimming took off 5 bases at V and 7 bases at J, with 23 bases between the two ends. The CDR3 has 17 residues. Germline V gene lookup returns CDR1 SGHAT and CDR2 FQNNGV. Full variable domain (missing parts from reference TRBV11-2 and TRBJ1-4): EAGVAQSPRYKIIEKRQSVAFWCNPISGHATLYWYQQILGQGPKLLIQFQNNGVVDDSQLPKDRFSAERLKGVDSTLKIQPAKLEDSAVYLCASSARADTFSTEKLFFGSGTQLSVL.

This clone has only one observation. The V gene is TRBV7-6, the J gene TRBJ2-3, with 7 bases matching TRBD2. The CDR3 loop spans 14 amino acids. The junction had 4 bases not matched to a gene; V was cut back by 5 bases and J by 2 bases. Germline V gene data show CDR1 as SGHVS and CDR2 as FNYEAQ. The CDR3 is CASSPGGFTDTQYF. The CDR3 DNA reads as TGTGCCAGCAGCCCGGGGGGATTCACAGATACGCAGTATTTT.

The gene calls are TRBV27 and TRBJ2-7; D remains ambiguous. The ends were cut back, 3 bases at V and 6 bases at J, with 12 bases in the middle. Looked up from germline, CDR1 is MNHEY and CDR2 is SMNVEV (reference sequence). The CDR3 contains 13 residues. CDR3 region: CASSLRARSEQYF. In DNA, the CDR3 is TGTGCCAGCAGTTTGCGTGCGAGATCCGAGCAGTACTTC.

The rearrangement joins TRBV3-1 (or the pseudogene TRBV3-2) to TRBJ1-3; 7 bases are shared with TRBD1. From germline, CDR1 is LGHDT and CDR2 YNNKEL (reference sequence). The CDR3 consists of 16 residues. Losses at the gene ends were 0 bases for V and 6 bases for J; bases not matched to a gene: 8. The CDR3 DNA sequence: TGTGCCAGCAGCCAAGATTTCGGGACAGTCATAAACACCATATATTTT. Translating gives CASSQDFGTVINTIYF.

CDR3 loop: CASSPAPGNYGYTF. In DNA, the CDR3 is TGTGCCAGCAGCCCAGCCCCGGGGAACTATGGCTACACCTTC. The chain combines TRBV7-2 with TRBJ1-2; no clear D. This CDR3 has 14 amino acids. In germline, CDR1 is SGHTA, CDR2 FQGNSA. The V gene lost 5 bases and the J gene lost 2 bases, with 12 bases spanning the gap.

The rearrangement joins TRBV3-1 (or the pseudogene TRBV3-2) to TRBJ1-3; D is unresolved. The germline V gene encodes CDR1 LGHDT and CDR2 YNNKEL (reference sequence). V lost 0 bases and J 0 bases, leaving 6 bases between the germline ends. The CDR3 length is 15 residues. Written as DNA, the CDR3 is TGTGCCAGCAGCCAAGATCTTCTCTCTGGAAACACCATATATTTT. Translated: CASSQDLLSGNTIYF.

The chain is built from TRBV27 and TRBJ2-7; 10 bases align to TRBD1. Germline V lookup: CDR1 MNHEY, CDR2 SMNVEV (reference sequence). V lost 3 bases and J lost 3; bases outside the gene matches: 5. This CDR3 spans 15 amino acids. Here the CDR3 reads CASSLVGTGVYEQYF. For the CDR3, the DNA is TGTGCCAGCAGTTTGGTAGGGACAGGGGTCTACGAGCAGTACTTC.

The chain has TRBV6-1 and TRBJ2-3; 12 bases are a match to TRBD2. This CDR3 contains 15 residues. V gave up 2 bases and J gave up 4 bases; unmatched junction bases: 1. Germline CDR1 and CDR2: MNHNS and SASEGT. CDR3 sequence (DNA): TGTGCCAGCAGTGAACTAGCGGGGGGGCCAGATACGCAGTATTTT. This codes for CASSELAGGPDTQYF.

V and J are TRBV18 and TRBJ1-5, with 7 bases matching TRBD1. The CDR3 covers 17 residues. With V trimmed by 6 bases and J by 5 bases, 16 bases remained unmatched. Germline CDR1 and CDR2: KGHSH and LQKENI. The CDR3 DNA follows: TGTGCCAGCTCCCCAGCCGGAGGGGGCAAGAATTATCAGCCCCAGCATTTT. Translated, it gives CASSPAGGGKNYQPQHF. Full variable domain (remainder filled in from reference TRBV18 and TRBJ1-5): NAGVMQNPRHLVRRRGQEARLRCSPMKGHSHVYWYRQLPEEGLKFMVYLQKENIIDESGMPKERFSAEFPKEGPSILRIQQVVRGDSAAYFCASSPAGGGKNYQPQHFGDGTRLSIL.

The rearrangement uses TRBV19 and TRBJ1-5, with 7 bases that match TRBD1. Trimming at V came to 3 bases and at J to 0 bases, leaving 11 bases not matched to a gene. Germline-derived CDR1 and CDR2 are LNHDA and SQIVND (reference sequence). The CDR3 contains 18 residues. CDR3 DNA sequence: TGTGCCAGTAGTATCCAACAGGGGAAGGGATATAGCAATCAGCCCCAGCATTTT. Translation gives CASSIQQGKGYSNQPQHF.

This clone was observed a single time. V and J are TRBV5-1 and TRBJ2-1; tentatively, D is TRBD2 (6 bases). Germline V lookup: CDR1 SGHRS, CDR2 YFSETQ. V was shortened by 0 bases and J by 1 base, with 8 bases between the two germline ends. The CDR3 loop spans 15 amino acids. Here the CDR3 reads CASSLERVSYNEQFF. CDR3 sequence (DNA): TGCGCCAGCAGCTTGGAGCGGGTGTCCTACAATGAGCAGTTCTTC.

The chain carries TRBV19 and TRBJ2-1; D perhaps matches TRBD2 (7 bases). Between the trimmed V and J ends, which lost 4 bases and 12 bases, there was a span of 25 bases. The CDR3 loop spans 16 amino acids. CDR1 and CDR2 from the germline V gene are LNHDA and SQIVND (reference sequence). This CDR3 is CASSTPLRAGADWQFF. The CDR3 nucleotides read TGTGCCAGTAGTACCCCCTTGAGGGCGGGGGCCGATTGGCAGTTCTTC.

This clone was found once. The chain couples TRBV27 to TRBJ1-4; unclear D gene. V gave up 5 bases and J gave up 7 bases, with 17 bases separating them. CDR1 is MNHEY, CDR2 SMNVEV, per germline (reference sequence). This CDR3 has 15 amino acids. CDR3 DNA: TGTGCCAGCAGTGATGGACTTCGGCGGAGTGAAAAACTGTTTTTT. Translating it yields CASSDGLRRSEKLFF.

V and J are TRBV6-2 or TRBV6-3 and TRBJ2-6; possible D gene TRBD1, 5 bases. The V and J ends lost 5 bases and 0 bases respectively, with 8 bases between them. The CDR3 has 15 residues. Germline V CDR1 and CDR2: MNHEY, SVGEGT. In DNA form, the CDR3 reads TGTGCCAGCAGTACCCAGGGCTCTGGGGCCAACGTCCTGACTTTC. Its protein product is CASSTQGSGANVLTF.